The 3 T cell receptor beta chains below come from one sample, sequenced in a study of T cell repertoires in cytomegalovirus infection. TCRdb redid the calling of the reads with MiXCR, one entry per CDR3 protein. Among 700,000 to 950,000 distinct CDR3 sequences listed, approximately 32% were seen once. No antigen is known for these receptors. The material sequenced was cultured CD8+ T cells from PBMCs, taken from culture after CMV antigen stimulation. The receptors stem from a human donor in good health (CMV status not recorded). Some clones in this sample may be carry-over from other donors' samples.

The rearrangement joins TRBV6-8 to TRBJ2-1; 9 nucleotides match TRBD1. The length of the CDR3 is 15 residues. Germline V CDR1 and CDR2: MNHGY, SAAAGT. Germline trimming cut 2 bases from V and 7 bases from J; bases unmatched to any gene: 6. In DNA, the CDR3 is TGTGCCAGCAGTTACGAAGGGACAGGGTGGAATGAGCAGTTCTTC. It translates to CASSYEGTGWNEQFF.

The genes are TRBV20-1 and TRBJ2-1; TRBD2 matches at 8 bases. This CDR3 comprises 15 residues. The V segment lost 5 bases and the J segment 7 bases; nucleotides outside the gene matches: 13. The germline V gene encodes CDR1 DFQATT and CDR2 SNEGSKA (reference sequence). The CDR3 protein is CSAALSGGPENEQFF. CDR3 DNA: TGCAGTGCTGCGCTAAGCGGGGGCCCCGAGAATGAGCAGTTCTTC.

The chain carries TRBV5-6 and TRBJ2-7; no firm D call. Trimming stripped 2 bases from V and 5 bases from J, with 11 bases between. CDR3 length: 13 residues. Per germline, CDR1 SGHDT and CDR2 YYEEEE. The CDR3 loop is CASSLVRADEQYV. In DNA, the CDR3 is TGTGCCAGCAGCTTAGTTCGGGCAGACGAGCAGTACGTC.